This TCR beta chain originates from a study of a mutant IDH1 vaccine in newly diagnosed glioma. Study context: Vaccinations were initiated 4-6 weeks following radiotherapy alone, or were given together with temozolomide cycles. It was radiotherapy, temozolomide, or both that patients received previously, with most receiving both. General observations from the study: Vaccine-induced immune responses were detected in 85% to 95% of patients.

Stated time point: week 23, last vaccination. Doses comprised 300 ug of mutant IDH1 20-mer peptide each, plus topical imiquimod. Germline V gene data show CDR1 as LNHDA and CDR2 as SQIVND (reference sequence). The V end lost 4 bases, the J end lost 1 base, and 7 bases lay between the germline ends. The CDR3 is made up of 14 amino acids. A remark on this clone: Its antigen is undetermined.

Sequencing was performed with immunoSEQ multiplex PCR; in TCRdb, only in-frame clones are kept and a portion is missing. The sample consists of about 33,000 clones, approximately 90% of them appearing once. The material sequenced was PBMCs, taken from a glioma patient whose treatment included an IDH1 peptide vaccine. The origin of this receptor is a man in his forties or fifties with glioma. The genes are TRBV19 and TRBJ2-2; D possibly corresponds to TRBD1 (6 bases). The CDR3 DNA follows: TGTGCCAGTAGTAAGGACAGGAACACCGGGGAGCTGTTTTTT. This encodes CASSKDRNTGELFF.